This T cell receptor beta chain was recorded in a study of blood T cell repertoires in COVID-19. The wider study: In each case, the material was cDNA or gDNA derived from T cells, B-cell-depleted T cells, or PBMCs.

TCRdb's table, derived via immunoSEQ multiplex PCR, lists solely in-frame clones and lacks some. The sample lists around 370,000 clones, 88% occurring once. V was pared by 7 bases and J by 9 bases, with 16 bases between. The V gene's germline CDR1 is MNHEY and CDR2 SVGAGI. The CDR3 contains 13 residues. Study members were between about 18 and 95 years old and lived in 20 to 30 US regions. The chain recombines TRBV6-5 with TRBJ1-5; no reliable D call. The sample taken for sequencing was PBMCs or T cells enriched from blood (not recorded which). This clonotype originated in a woman aged 18 to 35 who had recovered from COVID-19. The CDR3 DNA reads TGTGCCAGCATATGTGTAGTAGCTCTGCCCCAGCATTTT. It encodes CASICVVALPQHF.